Each of the 18 T cell receptor beta chains below was sequenced from the same sample in a study of cytomegalovirus exposure and HLA in healthy donors (dated by TCRdb to between 2016 and 2019). The method was the immunoSEQ multiplex PCR assay. The multiplex PCR relied on a mix of 60 forward primers for TCR Vbeta segments and 13 reverse primers for TCR Jbeta segments. TCRdb retrieved this table from immuneACCESS and kept in-frame rearrangements only. Not all clones are present; in checked studies, unresolved V genes account for under half, and no reason is known for the remainder. The sample contains about 150,000 clones, roughly 76% of them found a single time. About 2.5% of the sample is taken by the ten largest. Sequenced: PBMCs. These receptors originate from a male donor in good health and CMV-seronegative.

CDR3 sequence: CASSSGQNTGELFF. DNA for the CDR3: TGTGCCAGCAGCTCGGGTCAAAACACCGGGGAGCTGTTTTTT. This chain links TRBV7-7 with TRBJ2-2; D unclear. Deletions cut 4 bases from V and 2 bases from J, with 8 bases between. CDR3 length equals 14 residues. Germline V lookup: CDR1 SSHAT, CDR2 FNYEAQ (reference sequence).

This chain uses TRBV20-1 with TRBJ2-1, with a possible D match to TRBD2 (5 bases). This CDR3 is built from 11 residues. Trimming left V 6 bases short and J 6 bases short, with 9 bases between. CDR1 DFQATT and CDR2 SNEGSKA come from the germline V gene (reference sequence). This CDR3 is CSATRSNEQFF. The DNA of the CDR3 is TGCAGTGCCACTAGGAGCAATGAGCAGTTCTTC.

This clone has only a few counts. The chain links TRBV6-1 to TRBJ1-1; 7 bases line up with TRBD1. The ends lost 6 bases at V and 3 bases at J; junction bases unmatched: 4. The CDR3 sequence is 13 residues long. The V gene's germline CDR1 is MNHNS and CDR2 SASEGT. CDR3 region: CASSRGSDTEAFF. In DNA form, the CDR3 reads TGTGCCAGCAGCAGGGGGTCGGACACTGAAGCTTTCTTT.

The rearrangement links TRBV9 to TRBJ1-3; D might be TRBD1 (5 bases). The CDR3 runs to 15 residues. Trimming removed 2 bases from V and 0 bases from J, with 9 bases in between. CDR1 is SGDLS and CDR2 is YYNGEE in the germline V gene. The CDR3 loop is CASSVGGSSGNTIYF. CDR3 nucleotide sequence: TGTGCCAGCAGCGTCGGGGGAAGCTCTGGAAACACCATATATTTT.

The chain employs TRBV7-6 and TRBJ2-7; 10 bases line up with TRBD1. CDR3 size: 16 residues. V trimming: 4 bases; J trimming: 2 bases; junction bases outside the gene matches: 8. Per the germline V gene, CDR1 is SGHVS and CDR2 is FNYEAQ. CDR3 sequence (DNA): TGTGCCAGCAGCTCGAGGCGGACAGGGGGAACCTACGAGCAGTACTTC. This codes for CASSSRRTGGTYEQYF.

This chain uses TRBV7-6 with TRBJ1-1; possible D gene TRBD1, 5 bases. Germline loops: CDR1 SGHVS, CDR2 FNYEAQ. V lost 1 base, J lost 7 bases, and 13 bases lay in between. The CDR3 loop spans 14 amino acids. The CDR3 sequence: CASSLGLLGGEAFF. In nucleotides, the CDR3 is TGTGCCAGCAGCTTAGGTTTGTTGGGGGGTGAAGCTTTCTTT.

The chain employs TRBV6-4 and TRBJ1-6, with D possibly TRBD1 on 6 matching bases. Trimming pared 3 bases from V and 8 bases from J, leaving 11 bases between. The CDR3 extends over 14 amino acids. The germline CDR1 and CDR2 sequences are MRHNA and SNTAGT. The CDR3 region is CASSEGTSDSPLHF. The CDR3 DNA sequence: TGTGCCAGCAGTGAGGGGACATCCGATTCACCCCTCCACTTT.

This clone was observed a single time. The chain uses TRBV15 and TRBJ2-1; 10 bases match TRBD2. Germline values: CDR1 LNHNV, CDR2 YYDKDF (reference sequence). J gave up 3 bases and V 3 bases, and 5 bases lay outside the gene matches. The CDR3 has 16 residues. This CDR3 is CATSRASGGHYNEQFF. The CDR3 DNA reads TGTGCCACCAGCAGGGCTAGCGGGGGCCACTACAATGAGCAGTTCTTC. The variable domain in full, with the rest retrieved from reference TRBV15 and TRBJ2-1, is DAMVIQNPRYQVTQFGKPVTLSCSQTLNHNVMYWYQQKSSQAPKLLFHYYDKDFNNEADTPDNFQSRRPNTSFCFLDIRSPGLGDTAMYLCATSRASGGHYNEQFFGPGTRLTVL.

This clone was seen a single time. The rearrangement joins TRBV5-1 to TRBJ2-6; 7 bases agree with TRBD2. Per the germline V gene, CDR1 is SGHRS and CDR2 is YFSETQ. CDR3 length: 16 residues. Trimming took 0 bases from V and 2 from J; bases not matched to a gene: 2. The CDR3 nucleotides read TGCGCCAGCAGCTTGGCCGCGGGAGCTGGGGCCAACGTCCTGACTTTC. It yields the protein CASSLAAGAGANVLTF.

The genes are TRBV5-1 and TRBJ1-2; 7 nucleotides align to TRBD1. The CDR3 spans 14 residues. With 0 bases clipped from V and 3 bases from J, the junction kept 2 bases outside the gene matches. Germline CDR1 reads SGHRS; CDR2 reads YFSETQ. The CDR3 sequence: CASSLDQGDYGYTF. The CDR3 DNA follows: TGCGCCAGCAGCTTGGACCAGGGGGACTATGGCTACACCTTC.

This chain links TRBV29-1 with TRBJ1-1; D unresolved. The germline gives CDR1 SQVTM, CDR2 ANQGSEA. CDR3 length: 12 residues. Deletions cut 8 bases from V and 1 base from J, with 11 bases between. In DNA, the CDR3 is TGCAGCTCAACAAATGCGAACACTGAAGCTTTCTTT. Its protein is CSSTNANTEAFF.

This chain uses TRBV6-1 with TRBJ1-3; unclear D gene. With 6 bases removed from V and 4 bases from J, the gap between germline ends came to 16 bases. In germline, CDR1 is MNHNS, CDR2 SASEGT. The CDR3 is made up of 15 amino acids. The CDR3 is CASSQDGGSGNTIYF. CDR3 bases: TGTGCCAGCAGCCAAGACGGAGGTTCGGGAAACACCATATATTTT.

The chain is built from TRBV30 and TRBJ1-4; TRBD1 is a possible D gene (6 bases). The germline gives CDR1 GTSNPN, CDR2 SVGIG (reference sequence). With 5 bases removed from V and 4 bases from J, the gap between germline ends came to 14 bases. The CDR3 is 14 residues long. The chain's CDR3 is CAWGRGALNEKLFF. The DNA of the CDR3 is TGTGCCTGGGGACGGGGGGCACTTAATGAAAAACTGTTTTTT.

The J gene is TRBJ2-1, the V gene TRBV29-1; 11 bases agree with TRBD2. The ends lost 7 bases at V and 9 bases at J; junction bases unmatched: 8. The CDR3 has 13 amino acids. The germline CDR1 and CDR2 sequences are SQVTM and ANQGSEA. For the CDR3, the DNA is TGCAGCGCCCTTACTAGCGGGGGCGGTGAGCAGTTCTTC. This translates into CSALTSGGGEQFF.

The rearrangement links TRBV27 to TRBJ1-2; 7 positions agree with TRBD1. The germline V gene has CDR1 MNHEY and CDR2 SMNVEV (reference sequence). The CDR3 length is 16 residues. The J segment lost 8 bases and the V segment lost 4 bases, leaving 16 bases of the junction unmatched. The CDR3 loop is CASSSLWDSPSWGYTF. The DNA for the CDR3 is TGTGCCAGCAGTTCCCTATGGGACAGCCCCTCTTGGGGCTACACCTTC.

The CDR3 coding sequence is TGTGCCAGCAGCTTCCCGGCAGGGGGCAATTATGGCTACACCTTC. Its protein is CASSFPAGGNYGYTF. The gene calls are TRBV13 and TRBJ1-2; 8 nucleotides agree with TRBD1. Germline V gives CDR1 PRHDT, CDR2 FYEKMQ (reference sequence). With V trimmed by 3 bases and J by 5 bases, 8 bases remained unmatched. This CDR3 has 15 amino acids.

The CDR3 sequence is CASSLLGGITEAFF. In DNA, the CDR3 is TGTGCCAGCAGCTTACTAGGGGGCATCACTGAAGCTTTCTTT. The chain uses TRBV7-6 and TRBJ1-1; 7 positions agree with TRBD1. CDR1 is SGHVS, CDR2 FNYEAQ, per germline. The CDR3 contains 14 residues. The V gene end was trimmed by 2 bases and the J gene end by 4 bases; junction bases not matched to a gene: 4. Full variable domain (outside the CDR3, taken from reference TRBV7-6 and TRBJ1-1): GAGVSQSPRYKVTKRGQDVALRCDPISGHVSLYWYRQALGQGPEFLTYFNYEAQQDKSGLPNDRFSAERPEGSISTLTIQRTEQRDSAMYRCASSLLGGITEAFFGQGTRLTVV.

The V gene is TRBV6-5, the J gene TRBJ1-5; 9 bases agree with TRBD1. Per the germline V gene, CDR1 is MNHEY and CDR2 is SVGAGI. After removal of 3 bases from V and 3 bases from J, the junction contained 3 bases not matched to a gene. The CDR3 totals 15 residues. CDR3 nucleotide sequence: TGTGCCAGCAGTTATTGGACAGGGGCCAATCAGCCCCAGCATTTT. It is translated as CASSYWTGANQPQHF.